This entry features one T cell receptor beta chain sequence. What it binds is unknown. The treatment denotes: 15 to 20 received Ad26.COV2.S at low or high dose, single or two shots; several received placebo; per-sample allocation not given. Day 63 following the first vaccine or placebo injection was when the samples were taken. The donor was a Boston adult aged 18-55 years. This vaccine is an Ad26 vector that expresses the Wuhan-strain SARS-CoV-2 spike. The V gene lost 1 base and the J gene lost 4 bases, with 17 bases spanning the gap. Germline V gene data show CDR1 as SGHDT and CDR2 as YYEEEE. The CDR3 has 16 amino acids. This specimen belongs to a study of Ad26.COV2.S vaccination and SARS-CoV-2 variants. Study in general: Dosing was one shot or two shots 56 days apart.

The assay was immunoSEQ multiplex PCR, and TCRdb's table has in-frame clones only and misses some. The data show under 600,000 clones, 70% to 90% seen once. Study-wide results and limits: Non-spike TCR breadth showed similarity between vaccine and placebo recipients.

The chain has TRBV5-6 and TRBJ1-2; possibly TRBD1 for D (5 bases). This clonotype was obtained from a person aged 18-65 years who received the Ad26.COV2.S COVID-19 vaccine or a placebo. The material was peripheral blood, obtained in a trial of Ad26.COV2.S vaccine versus placebo. CDR3 coding DNA: TGTGCCAGCAGCTTGTCCCCCAGGGCGGCATCCTATGGCTACACCTTC. Translating it yields CASSLSPRAASYGYTF. The full variable domain, its missing parts supplied by reference TRBV5-6 and TRBJ1-2, is DAGVTQSPTHLIKTRGQQVTLRCSPKSGHDTVSWYQQALGQGPQFIFQYYEEEERQRGNFPDRFSGHQFPNYSSELNVNALLLGDSALYLCASSLSPRAASYGYTFGSGTRLTVV.